The clone carrying this TCR beta chain has more than one count but fewer than ten. These data belong to a study of blood T cells in healthy people across ages. This CDR3 region has 15 residues. Germline V gives CDR1 SGDLS, CDR2 YYNGEE. V was pared by 3 bases and J by 6 bases, with 19 bases between. Through a sample-barcoded 5' primer and a J-beta primer mix, a second PCR was run for 7 to 11 cycles. In TCRdb, the 5' RACE reads were re-called with MiXCR into one record per CDR3 protein. The profile covers under 1,100,000 distinct CDR3 sequences, with approximately 25% appearing a single time and 0.65% to 0.75% taken by the ten largest. The same sample was also used in a study of T cells of mothers and their children.

This clonotype was obtained from a girl aged 2 to 10 in good health. J is TRBJ2-7 and V is TRBV9; D may be TRBD2 (6 bases). The sequenced material came from blood. The CDR3 DNA is TGTGCCAGCAGCGCCTTCCGGGACTTCCCGCTCGAGCAGTACTTC. Amino acids: CASSAFRDFPLEQYF.